This entry lists 25 T cell receptor beta chains sequenced from one sample in a study of blood T cells in healthy people across ages. Primers used in a second PCR of roughly 6 to 11 cycles were a sample-barcoded 5' primer and a J-beta primer mix. In TCRdb, the 5' RACE reads were re-called with MiXCR into one record per CDR3 protein. The sample holds 1.5 million to 2 million distinct CDR3 sequences, about 30% seen once. Sequencing was performed on blood. The receptors were gathered from a woman younger than 45 in good health.

This sequence joins TRBV3-1 and TRBJ1-2, with D maybe TRBD1 (6 bases). The CDR3 has 17 residues. Germline-derived CDR1 and CDR2 are LGHDT and YNNKEL (reference sequence). Trimming took 1 base from V and 4 from J, leaving 19 bases between them. CDR3 region: CASSQGPVVQGVYGYTF. The CDR3 DNA follows: TGTGCCAGCAGCCAAGGGCCCGTCGTACAGGGCGTCTATGGCTACACCTTC.

This clonotype was counted only a few times. V gene TRBV20-1 combines with J gene TRBJ2-7, with unresolved D. This CDR3 has 18 amino acids. CDR1 DFQATT and CDR2 SNEGSKA come from the germline V gene (reference sequence). V lost 4 bases, J lost 1 base, and 26 bases lay in between. CDR3 coding DNA: TGCAGTGCTATAACGGGCCAAAAGAAGCGAATGAGGTCCTACGAGCAGTACTTC. This translates into CSAITGQKKRMRSYEQYF.

The CDR3 coding sequence is TGTGCCACCAGCAGGATTCCCCTGGGCCAGGGGGTGCAAGAGACCCAGTACTTC. Its protein product is CATSRIPLGQGVQETQYF. The rearrangement uses TRBV15 and TRBJ2-5; the match to TRBD1 covers 7 bases. The CDR3 spans 18 residues. CDR1 LNHNV and CDR2 YYDKDF come from the germline V gene (reference sequence). The J segment lost 2 bases and the V segment lost 3 bases, leaving 15 bases of the junction unmatched.

This clonotype appeared a few times. Compared with germline, one end of the junction differs, possibly owing to a read error. This chain joins TRBV18 and TRBJ2-6, with 8 positions matching TRBD1. The CDR3 is made up of 16 amino acids. Looked up from germline, CDR1 is KGHSH and CDR2 is LQKENI. CDR3 region: CASAPEDRAGANVLTF. CDR3 DNA sequence: TGTGCCAGCGCACCGGAGGACAGGGCCGGGGCCAACGTCCTGACTTTC.

This chain links TRBV20-1 with TRBJ2-1, with 14 nucleotides matching TRBD2. Germline V gene sequence: CDR1 DFQATT, CDR2 SNEGSKA (reference sequence). The J segment lost 9 bases and the V segment lost 6 bases, leaving 7 bases of the junction unmatched. The length of the CDR3 is 14 residues. The CDR3 protein is CSARTSGGRGEQFF. The CDR3 DNA follows: TGCAGTGCAAGGACTAGCGGGGGGAGGGGTGAGCAGTTCTTC.

This chain uses TRBV29-1 with TRBJ1-4; TRBD1 is a possible D gene (5 bases). The CDR3 has 14 amino acids. V was shortened by 7 bases and J by 4 bases, with 16 bases between the two germline ends. Germline CDR1 SQVTM, CDR2 ANQGSEA. CDR3 loop: CSAGAGFINEKLFF. CDR3 nucleotide sequence: TGCAGCGCTGGGGCCGGATTCATTAATGAAAAACTGTTTTTT.

As regards this clonotype: A much larger clone lies a single base off, so this may be a read error. The V call is TRBV15, the J call TRBJ2-5; D remains unclear. Germline CDR1 LNHNV, CDR2 YYDKDF (reference sequence). CDR3 length: 14 amino acids. CDR3 DNA sequence: TGTACCACCAGCAGAGCGCACTTGGTGGAGACCCAGTACTTC. It translates to CTTSRAHLVETQYF.

V and J are TRBV20-1 and TRBJ2-7; D is tentatively TRBD1 or TRBD2 (6 bases each). The assigned J gene may be wrong: the sequence end matches TRBJ2-5 better. This CDR3 has 13 amino acids. Germline assignment: CDR1 DFQATT and CDR2 SNEGSKA (reference sequence). CDR3 protein: CSARGGVSETQYF. The CDR3 DNA sequence: TGCAGTGCTAGGGGGGGCGTGTCGGAGACCCAGTACTTC.

This clonotype showed up just a few times. V gene TRBV18 combines with J gene TRBJ2-1; D gene uncertain. V lost 1 base and J lost 0, with 13 bases in between. This CDR3 region has 17 residues. The germline CDR1 and CDR2 sequences are KGHSH and LQKENI. The DNA of the CDR3 is TGTGCCAGCTCACCACTCAGCCCTAGTAGCTCCTACAATGAGCAGTTCTTC. It yields the protein CASSPLSPSSSYNEQFF.

V is TRBV7-3 and J is TRBJ1-1, with D perhaps matching TRBD1 (6 bases). Germline V gene lookup returns CDR1 SGHTA and CDR2 FQGTGA. Trimming removed 5 bases at V and 8 bases at J, with 15 bases between. The CDR3 totals 13 residues. The CDR3 loop is CASSNPGAQEAFF. CDR3 bases: TGTGCCAGCAGCAATCCAGGGGCCCAAGAAGCTTTCTTT.

The sample holds many counts of this clonotype. The chain couples TRBV24-1 to TRBJ1-2, with unresolved D. V lost 3 bases, J lost 6 bases, and 7 bases lay in between. CDR3 size: 12 residues. Germline V CDR1 and CDR2: KGHDR, SFDVKD. CDR3 sequence reads: CATSDPGNGYTF. In DNA form, the CDR3 reads TGTGCCACCAGTGATCCGGGGAATGGCTACACCTTC.

Remarks on this clonotype: This may come from a read error, since a much larger clone is one base off. V usage is TRBV12-3 or TRBV12-4 and J usage is TRBJ2-5, with a possible D match to TRBD1 (6 bases). The CDR3 covers 13 residues. V lost 6 bases and J lost 11, with 19 bases in between. The CDR3 spells CASSRATGPEQYF. DNA of the CDR3: TGTGCCAGCAGCCGAGCTACAGGGCCTGAGCAGTACTTC.

This clonotype is a singleton in its sample. V and J are TRBV12-3 or TRBV12-4 and TRBJ2-2; 9 bases agree with TRBD1. The V and J ends lost 5 bases and 8 bases, in that order; junction bases with no gene match: 6. CDR3 length: 14 residues. The CDR3 sequence: CASSPGQGQGELFF. The DNA for the CDR3 is TGTGCCAGCAGTCCGGGACAGGGTCAAGGGGAGCTGTTTTTT.

This clonotype occurred many times. In DNA, the CDR3 is TGTGCCAGCAGTGCCGGACAGGGTCCCTCTCTCGAGCAGTACTTC. Translating it yields CASSAGQGPSLEQYF. This chain connects TRBV6-5 to TRBJ2-7; 8 nucleotides line up with TRBD1. The V segment lost 5 bases and the J segment 6 bases; nucleotides outside the gene matches: 12. CDR1 is MNHEY and CDR2 is SVGAGI in the germline V gene. The CDR3 extends over 15 amino acids.

This clonotype was picked up a small number of times. This chain uses TRBV2 with TRBJ1-5, with TRBD1 as a possible D gene (5 bases). CDR1 and CDR2 from the germline V gene are SNHLY and FYNNEI. The germline V and J ends were trimmed by 4 bases and 0 bases, with 10 bases remaining between them. The CDR3 has 15 amino acids. The CDR3 here is CASSGDPPSNQPQHF. As DNA, the CDR3 is TGTGCCAGCAGTGGGGACCCCCCTAGCAATCAGCCCCAGCATTTT.

Concerning this clonotype itself: A junction end diverges from the germline sequence, so it may reflect a read error. V gene TRBV7-2 combines with J gene TRBJ2-1; unclear D gene. The CDR3 totals 13 residues. The germline CDR1 and CDR2 sequences are SGHTA and FQGNSA. The CDR3 loop reads CASSLGPTNEQVF. The DNA of the CDR3 is TGTGCCAGCAGCTTAGGCCCAACCAATGAGCAGGTCTTC.

Regarding this clonotype: As the CDR3 is not closed by the conserved phenylalanine or tryptophan, this likely results from a read error. The V and J genes are TRBV10-1 and TRBJ2-2; no clear D gene. Germline loops: CDR1 WNHNN, CDR2 SYGVQD (reference sequence). The CDR3 consists of 12 residues. V lost 2 bases to trimming and J lost 4 bases, with 2 bases between them. As DNA, the CDR3 is TGCGCCAGCAGTGAGAGCACCGGGGAGCTGTTTTGT. Its translation is CASSESTGELFC.

This chain connects TRBV5-1 to TRBJ2-3; possible D gene TRBD1, 6 bases. Trimming cost V 0 bases and J 1 base, with 9 bases left between them. The CDR3 length is 15 residues. Looked up from germline, CDR1 is SGHRS and CDR2 is YFSETQ. Written as DNA, the CDR3 is TGCGCCAGCAGCTTGGACCAGGGGCGCACAGATACGCAGTATTTT. Translated, it gives CASSLDQGRTDTQYF.

The genes are TRBV4-3 and TRBJ2-1; TRBD2 matches 10 bases. This CDR3 contains 23 residues. With V trimmed by 1 base and J by 1 base, 22 bases remained unmatched. Germline CDR1 reads LGHNA; CDR2 reads YSLEER. CDR3 in amino acids: CASSQVVTLGASGSRRSYNEQFF. CDR3 sequence (DNA): TGCGCCAGCAGCCAAGTTGTGACGCTCGGGGCTAGCGGGAGTCGGCGTTCCTACAATGAGCAGTTCTTC.

V and J are TRBV30 and TRBJ2-1; no clear D. The germline V gene has CDR1 GTSNPN and CDR2 SVGIG (reference sequence). The CDR3 length is 13 residues. V gave up 3 bases and J gave up 10 bases, with 16 bases separating them. The CDR3 nucleotides are TGTGCCTGGAGATTAGATTCCCCCACAGAGCAGTTCTTC. Residues: CAWRLDSPTEQFF.

The chain combines TRBV29-1 with TRBJ2-7; D remains unclear. V lost 7 bases to trimming and J lost 4 bases, with 14 bases between them. This CDR3 comprises 12 residues. Germline lookup yields CDR1 SQVTM and CDR2 ANQGSEA. The CDR3 loop is CSAGPDTYEQYF. In nucleotides, the CDR3 is TGCAGCGCGGGCCCTGATACTTACGAGCAGTACTTC.

Note on this clonotype: One end of the junction is discordant with germline, which a read error may explain. The rearrangement joins TRBV2 to TRBJ2-5; D remains ambiguous. This CDR3 spans 10 amino acids. Per germline, CDR1 SNHLY and CDR2 FYNNEI. The CDR3 DNA reads TGTACCAGCAGCACGGAGACCCAGTACTTC. Its protein is CTSSTETQYF.

The chain carries TRBV6-5 and TRBJ1-1, with a tentative D call TRBD1 (5 bases). Trimming shortened V by 0 bases and J by 0 bases, and 17 bases separated the two germline ends. The germline V gene has CDR1 MNHEY and CDR2 SVGAGI. This CDR3 is built from 18 residues. Written as DNA, the CDR3 is TGTGCCAGCAGTTACTCATCCCCAGGGCGAGGGTTGAACACTGAAGCTTTCTTT. It is translated as CASSYSSPGRGLNTEAFF.

There are a few counts of this clonotype. The junction does not match germline at one end; this may be a read error. This chain connects TRBV12-3 or TRBV12-4 to TRBJ1-6; 8 nucleotides line up with TRBD1. The CDR3 extends over 15 amino acids. CDR3 nucleotides: TGTGCCGGCAGTCTGCGGACAGGGCGGAATTCACCCCTCCACTTT. Amino acids: CAGSLRTGRNSPLHF.

As to this clonotype: An end of the junction does not agree with germline; a read error may underlie this. V and J are TRBV30 and TRBJ2-5; unclear D gene. Germline assignment: CDR1 GTSNPN and CDR2 SVGIG (reference sequence). This CDR3 comprises 12 residues. The CDR3 reads CAWSVSDWGLDF. In DNA, the CDR3 is TGTGCCTGGAGTGTCAGTGACTGGGGTTTGGACTTC.